This T cell receptor (beta chain) was sequenced for a study of identical twins. Study-level points and caveats: Partly confounded zero-insertion analyses could result from invariant MAIT and iNKT cells.

Template switching added a universal primer site; cDNA carried unique molecular identifiers. TCRdb independently ran MiXCR on the 5' RACE reads; one entry per CDR3 protein. Among around 650,000 distinct CDR3 sequences, around 7.5% were seen once, and the ten largest hold about 1.6%. This clonotype was seen only a few times. Its specificity is not known. The CDR3 has 14 amino acids. Per the germline V gene, CDR1 is SGHTA and CDR2 is FQGNSA. V trimming: 5 bases; J trimming: 6 bases; junction bases outside the gene matches: 6. These data were also reused for a study on yellow fever vaccine responses in identical twins.

This sequence originates from a woman aged 18-29 years in good health. The rearrangement uses TRBV7-2 and TRBJ2-3; 9 bases agree with TRBD2. The sequenced sample was PBMCs. CDR3 loop: CASSPRTSADTQYF. In DNA form, the CDR3 reads TGTGCCAGCAGCCCCCGGACTAGCGCCGATACGCAGTATTTT.